The source of this TCR beta chain is a study of blood T cell repertoires in COVID-19. For the study at large: Acute and convalescent COVID-19 samples came from the United States, Italy and Spain. T cells, B-cell-depleted T cells, or PBMCs supplied cDNA or gDNA.

In the original processing: How many nucleated cells were present was estimated from reference gene primer amplification. Data came from immunoSEQ multiplex PCR; TCRdb stores just in-frame clones and leaves some out. From that table come the V and J calls and clone size; the DNA was used to work out D and trimming. The sample consists of some 460,000 clones, around nine tenths of them appearing once. Germline CDR1 SGHTA, CDR2 FQGNSA. The CDR3 totals 13 residues. Trimming pared 1 base from V and 11 bases from J, leaving 12 bases between. The sequencing input was peripheral blood. This sequence originates from a woman aged 25 to 45 with acute or convalescent COVID-19. The V and J genes are TRBV7-2 and TRBJ1-5; TRBD1 might be the D (5 bases). The CDR3 nucleotides read TGTGCCAGCAGCTTAGAAAACGGGGGGTCCCAGCATTTT. It yields the protein CASSLENGGSQHF. Drawing the rest from reference TRBV7-2 and TRBJ1-5, the complete variable domain is GAGVSQSPSNKVTEKGKDVELRCDPISGHTALYWYRQSLGQGLEFLIYFQGNSAPDKSGLPSDRFSAERTGGSVSTLTIQRTQQEDSAVYLCASSLENGGSQHFGDGTRLSIL.